This T cell receptor beta chain originates from a study of blood T cell repertoires in COVID-19. The V segment lost 5 bases and the J segment 8 bases; nucleotides outside the gene matches: 5. The V gene's germline CDR1 is MNHEY and CDR2 SMNVEV (reference sequence). The CDR3 is made up of 14 amino acids. Per the original data handling: How many nucleated cells were present was estimated from reference gene primer amplification. Assay: immunoSEQ multiplex PCR; the TCRdb copy retains only in-frame clones and omits some. The V and J calls and clone size are taken from that table; D and trimming were inferred from the DNA. The sample gives tens of thousands of clones, more than 90% of which show up once; 2% to 2.5% is in the top ten.

The clonotype originates from a man aged 60 to 75 with acute or convalescent COVID-19. The specimen sequenced was peripheral blood. This chain joins TRBV27 and TRBJ1-6, with 8 nucleotides matching TRBD1. CDR3 protein: CASSPTGGYSPLHF. The CDR3 DNA reads TGTGCCAGCAGTCCAACAGGGGGTTATTCACCCCTCCACTTT.